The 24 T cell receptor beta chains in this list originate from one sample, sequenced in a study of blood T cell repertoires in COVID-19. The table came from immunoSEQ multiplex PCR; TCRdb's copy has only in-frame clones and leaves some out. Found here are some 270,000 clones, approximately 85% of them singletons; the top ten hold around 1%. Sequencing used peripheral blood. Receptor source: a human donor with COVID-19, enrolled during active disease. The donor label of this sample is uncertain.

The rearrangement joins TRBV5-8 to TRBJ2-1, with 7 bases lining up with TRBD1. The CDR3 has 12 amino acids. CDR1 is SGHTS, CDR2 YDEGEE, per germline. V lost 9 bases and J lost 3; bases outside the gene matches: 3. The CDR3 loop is CANDRDYNEQFF. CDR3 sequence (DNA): TGTGCCAACGACAGGGACTACAATGAGCAGTTCTTC.

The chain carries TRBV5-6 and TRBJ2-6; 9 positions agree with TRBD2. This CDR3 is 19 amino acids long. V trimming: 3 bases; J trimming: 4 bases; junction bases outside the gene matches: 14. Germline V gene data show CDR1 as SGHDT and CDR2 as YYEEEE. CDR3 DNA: TGTGCCAGCAGCTCCGTCGTCGGCGGGAGGGCACTCGGGGCCAACGTCCTGACTTTC. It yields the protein CASSSVVGGRALGANVLTF. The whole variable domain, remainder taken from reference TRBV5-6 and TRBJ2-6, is DAGVTQSPTHLIKTRGQQVTLRCSPKSGHDTVSWYQQALGQGPQFIFQYYEEEERQRGNFPDRFSGHQFPNYSSELNVNALLLGDSALYLCASSSVVGGRALGANVLTFGAGSRLTVL.

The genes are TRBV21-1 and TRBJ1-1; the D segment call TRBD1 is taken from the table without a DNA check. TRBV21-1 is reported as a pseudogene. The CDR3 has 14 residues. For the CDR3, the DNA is TGTGCCAGCACCCCGGACAGGCGGAACACTGAAGCTTTCTTT. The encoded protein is CASTPDRRNTEAFF.

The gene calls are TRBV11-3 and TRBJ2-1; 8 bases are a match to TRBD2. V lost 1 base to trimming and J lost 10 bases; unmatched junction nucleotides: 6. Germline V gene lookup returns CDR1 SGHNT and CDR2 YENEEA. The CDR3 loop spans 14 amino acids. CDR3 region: CASSLAGGRYEQFF. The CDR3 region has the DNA TGTGCCAGCAGCTTAGCGGGAGGGCGCTACGAGCAGTTCTTC.

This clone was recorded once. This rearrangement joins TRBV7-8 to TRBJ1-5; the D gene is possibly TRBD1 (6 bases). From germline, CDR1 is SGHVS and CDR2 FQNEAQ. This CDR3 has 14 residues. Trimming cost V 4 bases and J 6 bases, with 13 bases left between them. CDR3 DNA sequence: TGTGCCAGCAGCTCAGGGAGGGGGGCTCAGCCCCAGCATTTT. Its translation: CASSSGRGAQPQHF.

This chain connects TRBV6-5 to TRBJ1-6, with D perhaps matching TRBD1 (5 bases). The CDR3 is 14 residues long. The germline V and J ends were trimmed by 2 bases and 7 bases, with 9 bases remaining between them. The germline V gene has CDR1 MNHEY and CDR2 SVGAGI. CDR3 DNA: TGTGCCAGCAGTTACGGGGCTTCAAATTCACCCCTCCACTTT. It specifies CASSYGASNSPLHF.

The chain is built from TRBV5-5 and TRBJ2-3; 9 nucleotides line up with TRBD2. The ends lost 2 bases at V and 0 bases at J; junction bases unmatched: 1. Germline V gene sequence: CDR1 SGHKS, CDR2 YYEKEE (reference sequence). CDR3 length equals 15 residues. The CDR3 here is CASSFGLASTDTQYF. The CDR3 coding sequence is TGTGCCAGCAGCTTCGGACTAGCGAGCACAGATACGCAGTATTTT.

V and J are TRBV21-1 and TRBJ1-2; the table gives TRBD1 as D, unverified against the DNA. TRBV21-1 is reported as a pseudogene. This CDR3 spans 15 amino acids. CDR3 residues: CASSKRSQSYYGYTF. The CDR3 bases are TGTGCCAGCAGCAAACGGTCACAGAGCTACTATGGCTACACCTTC.

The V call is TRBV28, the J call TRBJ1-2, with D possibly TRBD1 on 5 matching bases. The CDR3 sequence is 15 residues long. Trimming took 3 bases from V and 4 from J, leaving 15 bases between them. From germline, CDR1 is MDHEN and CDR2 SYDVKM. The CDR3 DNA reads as TGTGCCAGCAGTTTGGGGCACCGACTGTCCTATGGCTACACCTTC. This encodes CASSLGHRLSYGYTF.

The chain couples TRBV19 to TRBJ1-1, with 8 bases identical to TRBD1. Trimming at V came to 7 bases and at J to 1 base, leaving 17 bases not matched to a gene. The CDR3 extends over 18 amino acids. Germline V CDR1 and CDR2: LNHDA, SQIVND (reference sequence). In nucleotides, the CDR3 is TGTGCCAGTACCCCCGTATACGGACAGGGACGACGGAACACTGAAGCTTTCTTT. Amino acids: CASTPVYGQGRRNTEAFF.

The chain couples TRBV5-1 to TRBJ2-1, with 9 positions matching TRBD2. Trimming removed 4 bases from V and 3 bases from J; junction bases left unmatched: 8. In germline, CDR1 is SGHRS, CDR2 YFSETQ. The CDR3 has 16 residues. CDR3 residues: CASSPDGLALYNEQFF. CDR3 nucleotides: TGCGCCAGCAGCCCAGATGGACTAGCGCTCTACAATGAGCAGTTCTTC.

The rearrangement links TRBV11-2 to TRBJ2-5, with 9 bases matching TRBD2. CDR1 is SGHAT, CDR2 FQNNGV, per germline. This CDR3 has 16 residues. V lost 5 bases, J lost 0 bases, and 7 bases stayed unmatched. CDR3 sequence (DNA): TGTGCCAGCAGCCCCCGGGCGGGAGGGTACCAAGAGACCCAGTACTTC. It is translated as CASSPRAGGYQETQYF. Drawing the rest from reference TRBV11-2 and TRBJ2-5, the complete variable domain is EAGVAQSPRYKIIEKRQSVAFWCNPISGHATLYWYQQILGQGPKLLIQFQNNGVVDDSQLPKDRFSAERLKGVDSTLKIQPAKLEDSAVYLCASSPRAGGYQETQYFGPGTRLLVL.

The CDR3 here is CASSATGDSNYGYTF. CDR3 bases: TGCGCCAGCAGCGCAACAGGAGACTCTAACTATGGCTACACCTTC. The chain employs TRBV5-1 and TRBJ1-2; TRBD1 might be the D (5 bases). CDR3 length: 15 amino acids. V was shortened by 4 bases and J by 0 bases, with 13 bases between the two germline ends. The V gene's germline CDR1 is SGHRS and CDR2 YFSETQ. The full variable domain, its missing parts supplied by reference TRBV5-1 and TRBJ1-2, is KAGVTQTPRYLIKTRGQQVTLSCSPISGHRSVSWYQQTPGQGLQFLFEYFSETQRNKGNFPGRFSGRQFSNSRSEMNVSTLELGDSALYLCASSATGDSNYGYTFGSGTRLTVV.

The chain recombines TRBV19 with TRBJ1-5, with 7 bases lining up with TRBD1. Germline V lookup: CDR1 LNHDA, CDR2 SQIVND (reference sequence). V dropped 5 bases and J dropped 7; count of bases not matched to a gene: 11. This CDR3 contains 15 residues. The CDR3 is CASSAHRGERQPQHF. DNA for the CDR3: TGTGCCAGTAGTGCCCACAGGGGAGAGAGACAGCCCCAGCATTTT.

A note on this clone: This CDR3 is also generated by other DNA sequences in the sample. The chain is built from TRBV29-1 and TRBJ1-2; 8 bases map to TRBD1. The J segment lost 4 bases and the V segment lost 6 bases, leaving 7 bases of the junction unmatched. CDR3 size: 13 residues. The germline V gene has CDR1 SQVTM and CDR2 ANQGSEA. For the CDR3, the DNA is TGCAGCGTCGGCGACAGGGGCGGCTATGGCTACACCTTC. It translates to CSVGDRGGYGYTF.

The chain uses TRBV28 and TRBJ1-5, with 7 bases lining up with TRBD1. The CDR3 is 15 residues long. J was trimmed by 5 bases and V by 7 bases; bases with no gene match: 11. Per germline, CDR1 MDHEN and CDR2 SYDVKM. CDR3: CASTTPRGSDQPQHF. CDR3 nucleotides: TGTGCCAGCACCACACCCAGGGGGTCGGATCAGCCCCAGCATTTT.

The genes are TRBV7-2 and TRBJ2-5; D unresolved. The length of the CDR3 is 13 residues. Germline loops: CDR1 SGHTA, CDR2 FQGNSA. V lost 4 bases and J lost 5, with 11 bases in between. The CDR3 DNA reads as TGTGCCAGCAGCTCTTATTTGCGGGAGACCCAGTACTTC. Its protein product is CASSSYLRETQYF. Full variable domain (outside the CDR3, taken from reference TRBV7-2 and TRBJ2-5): GAGVSQSPSNKVTEKGKDVELRCDPISGHTALYWYRQSLGQGLEFLIYFQGNSAPDKSGLPSDRFSAERTGGSVSTLTIQRTQQEDSAVYLCASSSYLRETQYFGPGTRLLVL.

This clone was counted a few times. CDR3 protein: CASSQDMGQGLGTQYF. CDR3 nucleotides: TGCGCCAGCAGCCAAGATATGGGACAGGGGCTTGGGACCCAGTACTTC. The chain recombines TRBV4-3 with TRBJ2-5, with 10 bases matching TRBD1. The CDR3 has 16 residues. V lost 0 bases and J lost 7; bases outside the gene matches: 8. Germline values: CDR1 LGHNA, CDR2 YSLEER.

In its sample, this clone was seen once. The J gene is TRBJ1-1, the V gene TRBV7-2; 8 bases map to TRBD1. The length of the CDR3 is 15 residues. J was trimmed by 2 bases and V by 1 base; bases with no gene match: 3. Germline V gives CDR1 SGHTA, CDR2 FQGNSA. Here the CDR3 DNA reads TGTGCCAGCAGCTTAGGGGACAGGAGAAACACTGAAGCTTTCTTT. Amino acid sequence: CASSLGDRRNTEAFF.

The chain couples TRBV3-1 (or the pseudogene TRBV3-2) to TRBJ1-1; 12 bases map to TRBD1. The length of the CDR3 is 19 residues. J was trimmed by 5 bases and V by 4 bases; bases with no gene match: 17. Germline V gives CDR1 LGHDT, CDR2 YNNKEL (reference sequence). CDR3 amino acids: CASSLNVFRDRGHRTEAFF. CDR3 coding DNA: TGTGCCAGCAGCCTCAACGTTTTCCGGGACAGGGGGCATAGGACTGAAGCTTTCTTT.

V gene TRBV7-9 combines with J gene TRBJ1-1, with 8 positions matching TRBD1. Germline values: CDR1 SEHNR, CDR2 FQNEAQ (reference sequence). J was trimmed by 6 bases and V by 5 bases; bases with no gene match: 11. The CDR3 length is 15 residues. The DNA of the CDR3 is TGTGCCAGCAGCGGACCAGGGGGCGGGCGGTCTGAAGCTTTCTTT. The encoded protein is CASSGPGGGRSEAFF.

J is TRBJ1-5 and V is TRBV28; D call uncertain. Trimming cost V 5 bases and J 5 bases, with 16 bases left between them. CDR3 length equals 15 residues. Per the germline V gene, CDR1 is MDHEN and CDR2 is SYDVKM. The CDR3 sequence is CASSPRLGGYQPQHF. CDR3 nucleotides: TGTGCCAGCAGTCCGCGCTTAGGAGGATATCAGCCCCAGCATTTT.

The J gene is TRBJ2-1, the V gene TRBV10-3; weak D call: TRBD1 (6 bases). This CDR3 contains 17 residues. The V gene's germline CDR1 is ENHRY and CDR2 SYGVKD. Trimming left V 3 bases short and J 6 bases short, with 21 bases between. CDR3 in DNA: TGTGCCATCAGTGACTTAACCGGGACATCCCCCCGCAATGAGCAGTTCTTC. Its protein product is CAISDLTGTSPRNEQFF.

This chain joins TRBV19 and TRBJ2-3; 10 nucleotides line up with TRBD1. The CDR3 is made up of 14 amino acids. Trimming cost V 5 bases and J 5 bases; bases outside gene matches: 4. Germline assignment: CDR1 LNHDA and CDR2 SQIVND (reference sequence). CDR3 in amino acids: CASSQTGGGDTQYF. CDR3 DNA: TGTGCCAGTAGTCAGACAGGGGGCGGAGATACGCAGTATTTT.